This is a list of T cell receptor beta chains from one sample in a study of CD8+ T cells in alopecia areata. TCRdb keeps only in-frame clones here, not all; method: immunoSEQ multiplex PCR. The sample includes over 250,000 clones, 60% of them seen just once. The sample here was CD4+ T cells sorted from blood, taken around week 52, from a patient treated with tofacitinib. The receptors were gathered from a human donor with alopecia areata. Both conserved end residues are part of each CDR3.

v_call,cdr3_length,j_call,cdr3_aa
TRBV5-5,14,TRBJ2-5,CASSLGGPQETQYF
TRBV5-1,12,TRBJ1-2,CASRKEGYGYTF
TRBV6-6,13,TRBJ1-1,CASSLQRYTEAFF
TRBV30,14,TRBJ1-2,CAATDRKGGHGYTF
TRBV9,15,TRBJ2-1,CASSGRTSGYNEQFF
TRBV2,14,TRBJ2-1,CASSRGATYNEQFF
TRBV29-1,12,TRBJ2-5,CSVVRGQETQYF
TRBV21-1,9,TRBJ1-1,CASRPLAFF
TRBV13,14,TRBJ1-1,CASSLEDRGTEAFF
TRBV9,15,TRBJ2-2,CASSRRTGNTGELFF
TRBV30,12,TRBJ1-6,CAWDRARSPLHF
TRBV10-3,13,TRBJ1-1,CAISGGQDLEAFF
TRBV6-1,17,TRBJ2-3,CASSGAEKLLSTDTQYF
TRBV9,14,TRBJ2-7,CASSPGGIPYEQYF
TRBV4-3,16,TRBJ2-5,CASSPGQRGATETQYF
TRBV25-1,12,TRBJ2-4,CANKSAGNIQYF
TRBV30,13,TRBJ1-1,CAWGTGESPEAFF
TRBV6-1,16,TRBJ1-5,CASSEPDSSSNQPQHF
TRBV9,14,TRBJ2-7,CASSATQGAYEQYF
TRBV6-6,13,.,CASSPGQTYEQYF
TRBV30,17,TRBJ2-6,CAWTRNRVSSGANVLTF
TRBV30,16,TRBJ2-6,CAWSVLGRSGANVLTF
TRBV19,15,TRBJ1-1,CASSNSGTANTEAFF
TRBV29-1,10,TRBJ1-1,CSVQTAEAFF
TRBV18,14,TRBJ2-1,CASSPLTQGNEQFF
TRBV4-1,15,TRBJ2-7,CASSLRLAGRSGQYF
TRBV15,15,TRBJ2-3,CATSRGPGRTDTQYF
TRBV29-1,12,TRBJ2-3,CSVTLTGDTQYF
TRBV9,14,TRBJ2-3,CASSVALNTDTQYF
TRBV30,11,TRBJ2-5,CAWSVAETQYF
TRBV30,11,TRBJ1-1,CAWRWDTEAFF
TRBV30,13,TRBJ1-5,CAWSVRGEQPQHF